The clone carrying this TCR beta chain was observed at least ten times. The antigen is unknown. The sample is drawn from a study of T cells in Graves' hyperthyroidism and ophthalmopathy. General study points: Ophthalmopathy stood apart from stable hyperthyroidism in a 13 V-J model.

With V trimmed by 10 bases and J by 1 base, 2 bases remained unmatched. CDR1 and CDR2 (germline): MDHEN, SYDVKM. This CDR3 spans 12 amino acids. Amplification of TCR beta CDR3 regions used RNA as the template. The TCR CDR3 was amplified in a first-round RT-PCR using the HTBI primer set. TCRdb re-analysed the multiplex PCR reads in MiXCR, keeping a single row per CDR3 protein. The data show about 400,000 distinct CDR3 sequences, approximately 15% seen once. Recently diagnosed hyperthyroidism of less than 2 months' duration affected patients aged 18 to 65. Reasons for excluding patients were uncontrolled infection, other autoimmune disease, pregnancy or lactation. PBMCs were obtained from roughly 10 ml fresh peripheral blood.

The sample consisted of blood. The source of this sequence is a woman aged 25 to 39 with Graves' hyperthyroidism. The chain links TRBV28 to TRBJ2-7; 9 bases align to TRBD1. CDR3 sequence (DNA): TGTGCCACCGGACAGGGGTCCTACGAGCAGTACTTC. This encodes CATGQGSYEQYF.